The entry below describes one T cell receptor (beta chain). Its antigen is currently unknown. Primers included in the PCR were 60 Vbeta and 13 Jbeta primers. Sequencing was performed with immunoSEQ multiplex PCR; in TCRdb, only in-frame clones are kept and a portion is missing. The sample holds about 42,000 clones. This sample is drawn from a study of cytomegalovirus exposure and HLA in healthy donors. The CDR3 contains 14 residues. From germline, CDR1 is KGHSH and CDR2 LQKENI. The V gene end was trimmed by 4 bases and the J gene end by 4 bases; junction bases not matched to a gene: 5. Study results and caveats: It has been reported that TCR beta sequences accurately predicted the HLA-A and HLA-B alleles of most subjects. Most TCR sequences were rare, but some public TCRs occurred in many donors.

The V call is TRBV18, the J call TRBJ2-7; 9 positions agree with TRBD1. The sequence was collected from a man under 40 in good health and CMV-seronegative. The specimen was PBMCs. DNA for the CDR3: TGTGCCAGCTCACAGGGACAGGGCACTTACGAGCAGTACTTC. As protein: CASSQGQGTYEQYF.